Sequencing of this T cell receptor beta chain was carried out in a study of T cells in Graves' hyperthyroidism and ophthalmopathy. Unmatched junction bases numbered 13, after V lost 4 bases and J lost 6 bases. The germline V gene has CDR1 SGHTA and CDR2 FQGNSA. The CDR3 has 19 amino acids. The CDR3 regions of TCR beta were amplified from RNA transcripts. When the TCR CDR3 underwent first-round RT-PCR, the HTBI primer set was used. MiXCR, run by TCRdb on the multiplex PCR reads, gives a single entry per CDR3 protein. The data contain some 770,000 distinct CDR3 sequences, about 15% of them singletons. Exclusion criteria comprised uncontrolled infection, other autoimmune disease, pregnancy or lactation. In its sample, this clonotype was seen a few times.

The receptor comes from a young man with Graves' hyperthyroidism. Sequencing was carried out using blood. The V gene is TRBV7-2, the J gene TRBJ2-3, with TRBD2 matching 16 bases. The CDR3 loop is CASSSGVGLAGGSTDTQYF. The CDR3 DNA sequence: TGTGCCAGCAGCTCTGGGGTGGGACTAGCGGGAGGGAGTACTGATACGCAGTATTTT.